This entry is about one T cell receptor (beta chain). V was cut by 3 bases and J by 7 bases, with 17 bases left in between. The length of the CDR3 is 15 residues. Germline values: CDR1 SGDLS, CDR2 YYNGEE. These data are taken from a study of identical twins. TCRdb itself ran the 5' RACE reads through MiXCR, one entry per CDR3 protein. Of about 200,000 distinct CDR3 sequences listed, less than 20% are singletons. These data also formed part of another study, on T cells expressing NK-cell markers. That source notes: It was from sorted CD3+CD56+NKG2C+, CD3+CD56+NKG2C- and CD3+CD56-NKG2C+ T cells that TCR beta repertoires came.

Sequencing input: CD8+ T cells sorted from blood. V and J are TRBV9 and TRBJ2-1; the D call may be TRBD1 or TRBD2 (5 bases each). This receptor was taken from a woman younger than 35 in good health. The DNA for the CDR3 is TGTGCCAGCAGCGCCTCCGGGACCAGTGGGAATGAGCAGTTCTTC. As protein: CASSASGTSGNEQFF.